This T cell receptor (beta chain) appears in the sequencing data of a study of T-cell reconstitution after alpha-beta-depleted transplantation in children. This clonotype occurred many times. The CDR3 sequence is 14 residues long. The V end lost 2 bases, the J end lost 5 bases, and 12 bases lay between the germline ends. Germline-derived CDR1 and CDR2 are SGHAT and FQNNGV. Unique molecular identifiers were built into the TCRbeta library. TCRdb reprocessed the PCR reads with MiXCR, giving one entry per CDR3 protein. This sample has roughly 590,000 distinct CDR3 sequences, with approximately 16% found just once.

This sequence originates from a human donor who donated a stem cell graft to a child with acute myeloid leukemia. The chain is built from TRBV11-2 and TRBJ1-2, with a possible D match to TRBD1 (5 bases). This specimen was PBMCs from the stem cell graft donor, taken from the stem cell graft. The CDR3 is CASSLQGAPYGYTF. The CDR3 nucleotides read TGTGCCAGCAGCTTACAGGGAGCCCCTTATGGCTACACCTTC. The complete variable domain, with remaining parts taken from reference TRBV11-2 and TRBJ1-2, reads EAGVAQSPRYKIIEKRQSVAFWCNPISGHATLYWYQQILGQGPKLLIQFQNNGVVDDSQLPKDRFSAERLKGVDSTLKIQPAKLEDSAVYLCASSLQGAPYGYTFGSGTRLTVV.